This record concerns one T cell receptor beta chain sequence. These data belong to a study of control samples from healthy donors and cancer patients. Produced via immunoSEQ multiplex PCR; TCRdb's table is partial and in-frame only. Of 90,000 to 150,000 clones detected, roughly 92% appear once; the ten largest clones hold less than 9%. This CDR3 is built from 15 residues. Germline loops: CDR1 SEHNR, CDR2 FQNEAQ (reference sequence). Deletions cut 1 base from V and 8 bases from J, with 17 bases between. Input material: blood. The TCR comes from a woman aged 18-29 years in good health. The rearrangement links TRBV7-9 to TRBJ1-2; tentative D call: TRBD1 (6 bases). The CDR3: CASSLGDTGMEGYTF. The CDR3 nucleotides are TGTGCCAGCAGCTTAGGGGATACAGGGATGGAGGGCTACACCTTC.